This T cell receptor beta chain is from a study of cytomegalovirus exposure and HLA in healthy donors. Overall study findings and caveats: Specificity of a few CMV-associated chains for CMV antigens was verified in vitro. There were reportedly fewer N-insertions in an Asian-associated ancestry cluster than the roughly 670-donor mean, in a later analysis.

PCR used 60 Vbeta primers and 13 Jbeta primers. Measured with immunoSEQ multiplex PCR; TCRdb has only the in-frame clones, and not every one. The table records about 120,000 clones, approximately 15% of them present only once. A remark on this clone: Antigen: not known.

The receptor was derived from a woman aged 18-29 years in good health and CMV-seronegative. Sequenced material: PBMCs.

CDR3 in amino acids: CASSSGGGLINSPLHF. CDR3 in DNA: TGTGCCAGCAGCTCCGGGGGAGGGCTGATTAATTCACCCCTCCACTTT. The rearrangement joins TRBV5-4 to TRBJ1-6; TRBD1 might be the D (5 bases). V shed 3 bases and J shed 6 bases, with 16 bases lying between them. CDR1 is SGHNT, CDR2 YYREEE, per germline (reference sequence). The CDR3 runs to 16 residues.